This TCR beta chain appears in the sequencing data of a study of shared T cell receptors in the human thymus. The J segment lost 7 bases and the V segment lost 2 bases, leaving 16 bases of the junction unmatched. The CDR3 covers 17 residues. CDR1 and CDR2 from the germline V gene are MDHEN and SYDVKM. Only in-frame clones appear in the TCRdb table, and some are missing; sequencing was by immunoSEQ multiplex PCR. The sample has hundreds of thousands of clones, 85% to 95% seen once. The chain recombines TRBV28 with TRBJ2-7; TRBD2 agrees at 8 bases. This sequence originates from a human donor. Sequenced input: thymocytes. Here the CDR3 DNA reads TGTGCCAGCAGTTTAGAGGGGCGGGCTAGCGGGCACAAGGAGCAGTACTTC. Its translation is CASSLEGRASGHKEQYF.